This is a list of T cell receptor beta chains from one sample in a study of blood T cell repertoires in COVID-19. Profiling relied on immunoSEQ multiplex PCR, and the TCRdb table lists in-frame clones only, not all of them. The sample comprises more than 65,000 clones, approximately 82% of which are singletons, and around 5% rests with the top ten. The material sequenced was peripheral blood. The receptors originated from a man aged 50 or older with active COVID-19. Both conserved end residues are part of each CDR3. A D gene is named only where the DNA matches it firmly. Clone size is given for some rows only: seen once, a few or many times, or a class if the clone is expanded.

>TRBJ1-2|.|TRBV5-4|.
CASSFGLLNYGYTF
TGTGCCAGCAGCTTTGGTCTTCTAAACTATGGCTACACCTTC
>TRBJ2-7|TRBD2|TRBV7-2|.
CASSRGGTSGNYEQYF
TGTGCCAGCAGCCGTGGTGGGACTAGCGGAAACTACGAGCAGTACTTC
>TRBJ2-3|.|TRBV5-1|.
CASSLGESTDTQYF
TGCGCCAGCAGCTTGGGGGAGAGCACAGATACGCAGTATTTT
>TRBJ2-7|TRBD1|TRBV3-1/TRBV3-2|.
CASLETGGEQYF
TGTGCCAGCCTTGAGACAGGGGGCGAGCAGTACTTC
>TRBJ1-2|.|TRBV2|once
CASSGQSYGYTF
TGTGCCAGCAGCGGACAGTCCTATGGCTACACCTTC
>TRBJ2-3|.|TRBV6-6|.
CASSGTSTGGDTQYF
TGTGCCAGCAGCGGAACCTCCACCGGGGGAGATACGCAGTATTTT
>TRBJ1-6|TRBD1|TRBV7-9|few
CASSSRDSYSPLHF
TGTGCCAGCAGTTCCAGGGACAGTTATTCACCCCTCCACTTT
>TRBJ2-3|.|TRBV7-3|.
CASSPNSQDTQYF
TGTGCCAGCAGCCCAAACTCGCAAGATACGCAGTATTTT
>TRBJ2-7|TRBD2|TRBV7-9|.
CASSSGGAYEQYF
TGTGCCAGCAGCTCGGGGGGGGCCTACGAGCAGTACTTC
>TRBJ2-5|.|TRBV7-2|.
CASSLAVGFDSEETQYF
TGTGCCAGCAGCTTAGCTGTAGGATTCGACAGTGAAGAGACCCAGTACTTC
>TRBJ2-2|TRBD2|TRBV7-2|.
CASSTRGGGELFF
TGTGCCAGCAGCACCCGGGGGGGAGGCGAGCTGTTTTTT
>TRBJ2-4|TRBD1|TRBV28|.
CASNKLVGNRGVKNIQYF
TGTGCCAGCAACAAATTGGTGGGGAACAGGGGAGTCAAAAACATTCAGTACTTC
>TRBJ2-4|.|TRBV24-1|.
CATSAPAGGTKNIQYF
TGTGCCACCAGTGCCCCGGCCGGAGGAACCAAAAACATTCAGTACTTC
>TRBJ2-5|TRBD1|TRBV11-2|few
CASSAFRDRETQYF
TGTGCCAGCAGCGCTTTCCGGGACAGGGAGACCCAGTACTTC
>TRBJ2-3|TRBD2|TRBV19|.
CASRTSGADTQYF
TGTGCCAGTAGAACTAGCGGAGCGGATACGCAGTATTTT
>TRBJ2-5|.|TRBV7-9|few
CASSFRQDHKETQYF
TGTGCCAGCAGCTTTAGACAGGACCACAAAGAGACCCAGTACTTC
>TRBJ2-3|.|TRBV7-6|.
CASSPTSGYTQYF
TGTGCCAGCAGCCCTACCAGCGGGTATACGCAGTATTTT
>TRBJ2-2|TRBD1|TRBV6-2/TRBV6-3|.
CASSSKTYRGTGELFF
TGTGCCAGCAGCTCAAAAACTTACAGGGGGACCGGGGAGCTGTTTTTT
>TRBJ2-6|TRBD1|TRBV19|.
CASSVSGGGGANVLTF
TGTGCCAGTAGTGTGTCAGGGGGCGGTGGGGCCAACGTCCTGACTTTC
>TRBJ2-1|TRBD1|TRBV18|.
CASSRTPGTGYNEQFF
TGTGCCAGCTCACGGACTCCCGGGACAGGCTACAATGAGCAGTTCTTC
>TRBJ2-5|.|TRBV18|.
CASSPRLSGEETQYF
TGTGCCAGCTCACCACGTCTATCAGGGGAAGAGACCCAGTACTTC
>TRBJ1-1|.|TRBV5-1|.
CASSLSLGNTEAFF
TGCGCCAGCAGCTTGAGTCTCGGGAACACTGAAGCTTTCTTT
>TRBJ2-7|TRBD2|TRBV7-9|.
CASSLEVGLAGAGEQYF
TGTGCCAGCAGCCTAGAGGTTGGACTAGCGGGAGCGGGCGAGCAGTACTTC
>TRBJ1-6|.|TRBV5-8|.
CASSPQGWDSPLHF
TGTGCCAGCAGCCCCCAGGGGTGGGATTCACCCCTCCACTTT
>TRBJ1-1|.|TRBV4-3|.
CASSREGATEAFF
TGCGCCAGCAGCCGAGAGGGCGCCACTGAAGCTTTCTTT
>TRBJ2-1|.|TRBV6-1|.
CASSEGLDEQFF
TGTGCCAGCAGTGAGGGGCTCGATGAGCAGTTCTTC
>TRBJ2-5|TRBD2|TRBV12-5|.
CASGQFRTSGGVGGETQYF
TGTGCTAGTGGTCAATTCAGGACTAGCGGGGGAGTAGGGGGAGAGACCCAGTACTTC
>TRBJ2-1|TRBD2|TRBV7-2|.
CASSTAAGASYNEQFF
TGTGCCAGCAGCACTGCGGCGGGAGCGTCCTACAATGAGCAGTTCTTC
>TRBJ2-4|TRBD1|TRBV7-2|.
CASRLTGGAKNIQYF
TGTGCCAGCAGACTAACAGGGGGAGCCAAAAACATTCAGTACTTC
>TRBJ2-1|TRBD2|TRBV19|.
CASVDPAGGYNEQFF
TGTGCCAGTGTAGACCCAGCGGGAGGGTACAATGAGCAGTTCTTC
>TRBJ2-7|.|TRBV25-1|.
CASSGWRQYEQYF
TGTGCCAGCAGTGGGTGGCGACAGTACGAGCAGTACTTC
>TRBJ2-7|TRBD1|TRBV29-1|.
CSVGLGTGLGEQYF
TGCAGCGTCGGCCTTGGGACAGGGTTAGGCGAGCAGTACTTC
>TRBJ2-2|.|TRBV19|.
CASSILQANTGELFF
TGTGCCAGTAGTATCTTACAGGCGAACACCGGGGAGCTGTTTTTT
>TRBJ1-5|TRBD1|TRBV5-6|few
CASSRTGGFNQPQHF
TGTGCCAGCAGCCGCACAGGGGGCTTCAATCAGCCCCAGCATTTT
>TRBJ1-6|.|TRBV5-1|once
CASSLDPANSPLHF
TGCGCCAGCAGCTTGGACCCTGCGAATTCACCCCTCCACTTT
>TRBJ2-1|TRBD1|TRBV12-5|.
CASGLALQGQVLQFF
TGTGCTAGTGGTTTGGCCCTACAGGGGCAGGTTTTGCAGTTCTTC
>TRBJ2-2|TRBD2|TRBV6-6|.
CASSPRLAGAFTGELFF
TGTGCCAGCAGTCCCCGACTAGCGGGAGCTTTCACCGGGGAGCTGTTTTTT
>TRBJ2-7|.|TRBV5-1|.
CASSLAPAPSSYEQYF
TGCGCCAGCAGCTTGGCCCCCGCCCCGAGCTCCTACGAGCAGTACTTC
>TRBJ2-5|TRBD2|TRBV7-6|.
CASSRAGEETQYF
TGTGCCAGCAGCCGGGCGGGAGAAGAGACCCAGTACTTC
>TRBJ2-5|TRBD2|TRBV5-1|once
CASSPTSGALETQYF
TGCGCCAGCAGCCCGACTAGCGGGGCACTGGAGACCCAGTACTTC
>TRBJ2-7|.|TRBV5-1|.
CASSPTLQGSYEQYF
TGCGCCAGCAGCCCAACCTTGCAGGGGTCCTACGAGCAGTACTTC
>TRBJ1-1|.|TRBV5-1|few
CASSLGPHRQNTEAFF
TGCGCCAGCAGCTTGGGCCCCCACCGACAGAACACTGAAGCTTTCTTT
>TRBJ2-3|TRBD1|TRBV5-8|.
CASSPGTGVKSTDTQYF
TGTGCCAGCAGCCCAGGGACAGGCGTAAAAAGCACAGATACGCAGTATTTT
>TRBJ2-7|TRBD1|TRBV5-4|few
CASSRDRESSYEQYF
TGTGCCAGCAGTAGGGACAGGGAGAGCTCCTACGAGCAGTACTTC
>TRBJ2-7|TRBD2|TRBV14|.
CASSQVGGVLDEQYF
TGTGCCAGCAGCCAAGTCGGGGGGGTACTGGACGAGCAGTACTTC
>TRBJ2-4|TRBD2|TRBV11-3|.
CASSLGGTRGNIQYF
TGTGCCAGCAGCTTAGGCGGGACTAGAGGAAACATTCAGTACTTC
>TRBJ2-3|TRBD2|TRBV10-3|.
CAISERGGKDTQYF
TGTGCCATCAGTGAACGCGGGGGAAAAGATACGCAGTATTTT
>TRBJ2-7|TRBD2|TRBV15|many
CATSTERGTRYEQYF
TGTGCCACCAGCACGGAGCGGGGGACCCGCTACGAGCAGTACTTC
>TRBJ2-1|TRBD2|TRBV6-5|.
CASSRASGYNEQFF
TGTGCCAGCAGTCGGGCTAGCGGTTACAATGAGCAGTTCTTC
>TRBJ2-3|TRBD2|TRBV3-1/TRBV3-2|.
CASSPKTSGRDTQYF
TGTGCCAGCAGCCCGAAGACTAGCGGGAGGGATACGCAGTATTTT
>TRBJ1-3|TRBD1|TRBV6-1|.
CASSDPGQGVSGNTIYF
TGTGCCAGCAGTGACCCTGGACAGGGGGTCTCTGGAAACACCATATATTTT
>TRBJ2-1|TRBD2|TRBV5-5|.
CASSLFGTSGPGEQFF
TGTGCCAGCAGCTTGTTCGGGACTAGCGGGCCCGGAGAGCAGTTCTTC
>TRBJ2-3|.|TRBV9|.
CASSGGGLAMSDTQYF
TGTGCCAGCAGCGGCGGAGGGCTAGCGATGTCAGATACGCAGTATTTT
>TRBJ2-2|TRBD1|TRBV7-9|.
CASSTDRAPGELFF
TGTGCCAGCAGCACGGACAGGGCCCCCGGGGAGCTGTTTTTT
>TRBJ2-7|.|TRBV5-1|medium-sized
CASSLDRSVTYEQYF
TGCGCCAGCAGCCTAGACAGGTCTGTTACCTACGAGCAGTACTTC
>TRBJ2-7|.|TRBV2|.
CASSVGGKYEQYF
TGTGCCAGCAGTGTAGGGGGAAAGTACGAGCAGTACTTC